This paragraph reports one T cell receptor (beta chain). Its antigen is undetermined. The source of the sample is a study of long-term antiretroviral therapy in people with HIV. Germline V gene lookup returns CDR1 ENHRY and CDR2 SYGVKD. The V gene lost 10 bases and the J gene lost 0 bases, with 22 bases spanning the gap. CDR3 size: 16 residues. General observations from the study: ART adherence was not documented, and neither viral resistance nor therapy changes had any data. Pre-ART-expanded clones dominated the repertoire at all time points.

Survey level was the resolution at which the v3.0 immunoSEQ assay ran. Using immunoSEQ multiplex PCR, the repertoire was profiled, and TCRdb retains in-frame clones only, with some absent. The table shows around 6,700 clones, with under 85% occurring only once. The J gene is TRBJ2-7, the V gene TRBV10-3; D is perhaps TRBD1 (6 bases). The specimen comprised unsorted PBMCs, sampled 0.2 years after starting antiretroviral therapy. This receptor was obtained from a middle-aged man with HIV. The DNA for the CDR3 is TGTGCCAGCAGCTCCTACGTGGCGGACAGCTCCTACGAGCAGTACTTC. This translates into CASSSYVADSSYEQYF.